This record covers a single T cell receptor (beta chain). Its antigen is not identified. The protocol was immunoSEQ multiplex PCR, while the TCRdb copy is restricted to in-frame clones and leaves out a portion. This sample has approximately 56,000 clones, with roughly 85% found just once. This sample is drawn from a study of PD-L1 blockade in urothelial cancer. At the level of the study: Prior regimens of chemotherapy numbered 0 to 3 per patient.

Time point: pretreatment peripheral blood. Patient disease was locally advanced or metastatic urothelial carcinoma. Overall study results and limits: Blood clones associated with the tumor expanded more at 3 weeks in durable-benefit patients.

The CDR3 contains 13 residues. Looked up from germline, CDR1 is MNHNS and CDR2 is SASEGT. The TCR sequence derives from a man between 70 and 80 years old with urothelial cancer. Material: PBMCs, obtained around atezolizumab (anti-PD-L1) treatment. The rearrangement links TRBV6-1 to TRBJ2-7; D is unresolved. The CDR3, as DNA: TGTGAATCCAGGTTTCCACCCCCCTACGAGCAGTACTTC. Amino acid sequence: CESRFPPPYEQYF.